The clone carrying this TCR beta chain was detected once. Sequenced by immunoSEQ multiplex PCR; TCRdb stores in-frame clones only, minus some. The data show around 76,000 clones, about 93% seen once. This specimen belongs to a study of control samples from healthy donors and cancer patients. Trimming left V 2 bases short and J 2 bases short, with 7 bases between. Germline V gives CDR1 GTSNPN, CDR2 SVGIG (reference sequence). This CDR3 contains 13 residues. This receptor was taken from a middle-aged woman in good health. V is TRBV30 and J is TRBJ2-1; D unclear. The specimen was blood. The CDR3 coding sequence is TGTGCCTGGAGTTATGGGACCTACAATGAGCAGTTCTTC. This translates into CAWSYGTYNEQFF.